These 11 T cell receptor beta chains were sequenced from one sample in a study of T cell repertoires in aging, cancer and after chemotherapy. A mixed TRB-A/B primer pool amplified rearranged TRB by multiplex touch-down PCR. Each CDR3 protein gets one entry after TCRdb re-called the multiplex PCR reads with MiXCR. In the table there are fewer than 10,000 distinct CDR3 sequences, more than 40% of which are singletons. Amplification of TCR beta used genomic DNA extracted from peripheral blood. The source material was blood. The receptors were sampled from a human donor with a solid tumor.

There are a few counts of this clonotype. This chain links TRBV6-1 with TRBJ1-1; no clear D gene. Germline-derived CDR1 and CDR2 are MNHNS and SASEGT. Trimming took off 8 bases at V and 2 bases at J, with 6 bases between the two ends. The CDR3 has 11 residues. The CDR3 is CASAPNTEAFF. The DNA for the CDR3 is TGTGCCAGCGCCCCAAACACTGAAGCTTTCTTT.

This clonotype was seen a few times. The J gene is TRBJ2-1, the V gene TRBV19; no reliable D call. The germline V and J ends were trimmed by 1 base and 0 bases, with 7 bases remaining between them. Germline-derived CDR1 and CDR2 are LNHDA and SQIVND (reference sequence). This CDR3 is built from 15 residues. The CDR3 coding sequence is TGTGCCAGTAGTATAGCGGCTAGCTCCTACAATGAGCAGTTCTTC. Its translation: CASSIAASSYNEQFF.

The CDR3 DNA reads as TGTGCCAGCAGCTTAGGAACGGGTTTGAGAGATACGCAGTATTTT. It codes for CASSLGTGLRDTQYF. The rearrangement uses TRBV11-3 and TRBJ2-3, with no clear D. The V and J ends lost 1 base and 5 bases respectively, with 13 bases between them. Germline lookup yields CDR1 SGHNT and CDR2 YENEEA. The CDR3 runs 15 residues.

This clonotype appeared a few times. The chain employs TRBV19 and TRBJ2-5; D gene ambiguous. This CDR3 is 14 amino acids long. Trimming removed 5 bases at V and 4 bases at J, with 14 bases between. Germline-derived CDR1 and CDR2 are LNHDA and SQIVND (reference sequence). Written as DNA, the CDR3 is TGTGCCAGTAGTTCCTCTAGAGGCGGAGAGACCCAGTACTTC. It yields the protein CASSSSRGGETQYF.

By its share, this clonotype is medium-sized. This chain links TRBV11-3 with TRBJ2-3, with D unresolved. The CDR3 sequence is 13 residues long. Germline V gene lookup returns CDR1 SGHNT and CDR2 YENEEA. The V end was cut by 0 bases, the J end by 5 bases, with 6 bases between. The CDR3 here is CASSLDPGDTQYF. CDR3 in DNA: TGTGCCAGCAGCTTAGATCCGGGAGATACGCAGTATTTT.

This clonotype was picked up a small number of times. The V call is TRBV18, the J call TRBJ2-7, with D possibly TRBD1 on 6 matching bases. Trimming removed 5 bases at V and 5 bases at J, with 13 bases between. From germline, CDR1 is KGHSH and CDR2 LQKENI. This CDR3 has 13 amino acids. The CDR3 DNA is TGTGCCAGCTCAGGGTGGGACATCGACGAGCAGTACTTC. Its protein product is CASSGWDIDEQYF.

The chain uses TRBV11-2 and TRBJ2-5, with D possibly TRBD2 on 6 matching bases. The CDR3 is 17 amino acids. Germline CDR1 reads SGHAT; CDR2 reads FQNNGV. Trimming removed 5 bases at V and 5 bases at J, with 24 bases between. The chain's CDR3 is CASSTLGGGTGVETQYF. CDR3 nucleotide sequence: TGTGCCAGCAGCACCCTTGGGGGAGGCACCGGGGTTGAGACCCAGTACTTC.

The chain combines TRBV6-1 with TRBJ1-6, with D possibly being TRBD1 (5 bases). Per germline, CDR1 MNHNS and CDR2 SASEGT. The ends were cut back, 6 bases at V and 7 bases at J, with 13 bases in the middle. This CDR3 is 14 amino acids long. As DNA, the CDR3 is TGTGCCAGCAGAAGCGGGGACGGAAATTCACCCCTCCACTTT. Protein: CASRSGDGNSPLHF.

In its sample, this clonotype was seen once. The chain recombines TRBV27 with TRBJ1-5; D remains unclear. CDR1 is MNHEY and CDR2 is SMNVEV in the germline V gene (reference sequence). V was clipped by 0 bases and J by 4 bases, with 10 bases between them. This CDR3 comprises 15 residues. DNA of the CDR3: TGTGCCAGCAGTTTATCCCCTAGCGGGAATCAGCCCCAGCATTTT. It codes for CASSLSPSGNQPQHF.

The chain couples TRBV30 to TRBJ2-6; D gene ambiguous. The CDR3 totals 15 residues. Deletions cut 2 bases from V and 2 bases from J, with 10 bases between. Germline lookup yields CDR1 GTSNPN and CDR2 SVGIG (reference sequence). The CDR3 reads CAWSFSAPGANVLTF. The CDR3, as DNA: TGTGCCTGGAGTTTCTCCGCCCCTGGGGCCAACGTCCTGACTTTC.

This clonotype is large within its sample. The chain joins TRBV29-1 to TRBJ2-6; perhaps TRBD1 as D (5 bases). CDR1 is SQVTM, CDR2 ANQGSEA, per germline. The CDR3 covers 13 residues. Deletions cut 7 bases from V and 2 bases from J, with 9 bases between. The CDR3 nucleotides are TGCAGCGCTACAGGCCCTGGGGCCAACGTCCTGACTTTC. It encodes CSATGPGANVLTF.